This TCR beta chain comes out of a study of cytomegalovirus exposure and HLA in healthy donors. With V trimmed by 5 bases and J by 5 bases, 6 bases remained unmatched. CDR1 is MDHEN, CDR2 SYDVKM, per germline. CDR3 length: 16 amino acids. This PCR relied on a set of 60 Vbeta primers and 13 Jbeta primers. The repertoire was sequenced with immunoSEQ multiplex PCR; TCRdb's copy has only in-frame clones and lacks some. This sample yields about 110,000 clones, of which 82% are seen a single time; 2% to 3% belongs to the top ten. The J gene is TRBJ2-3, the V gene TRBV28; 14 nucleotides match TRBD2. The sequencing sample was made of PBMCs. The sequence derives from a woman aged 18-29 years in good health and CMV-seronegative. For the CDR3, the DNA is TGTGCCAGCAGTCCCCCGGGACTAGCGGGGGAAGATACGCAGTATTTT. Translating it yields CASSPPGLAGEDTQYF.